Listed here are 16 T cell receptor beta chains from one sample, sequenced in a study of cytomegalovirus exposure and HLA in healthy donors. The PCR contained 60 Vbeta and 13 Jbeta primers. Assay: immunoSEQ multiplex PCR; the TCRdb copy retains only in-frame clones and omits some. The sample yields some 250,000 clones, around 76% seen once. Sequencing was done on a sample of PBMCs. The receptors stem from a woman in her thirties or forties in good health and CMV-seropositive.

This clone was found once. The chain couples TRBV9 to TRBJ2-1, with 12 positions matching TRBD2. V dropped 0 bases and J dropped 7; count of bases not matched to a gene: 8. Germline CDR1 and CDR2: SGDLS and YYNGEE. The CDR3 covers 17 residues. CDR3 residues: CASSVAPLAGGANEQFF. In nucleotides, the CDR3 is TGTGCCAGCAGCGTAGCCCCTCTAGCGGGGGGGGCGAATGAGCAGTTCTTC.

The chain carries TRBV10-3 and TRBJ1-6; D remains unclear. Germline CDR1 reads ENHRY; CDR2 reads SYGVKD. V was cut by 6 bases and J by 6 bases, with 15 bases left in between. The CDR3 spans 15 residues. The CDR3 DNA reads as TGTGCCATCAGGGTAGAGGTGCCTTCTAATTCACCCCTCCACTTT. As protein: CAIRVEVPSNSPLHF.

This clone was picked up one time. The chain recombines TRBV7-9 with TRBJ1-2; the match to TRBD1 covers 8 bases. Germline trimming cut 5 bases from V and 7 bases from J; bases unmatched to any gene: 9. From germline, CDR1 is SEHNR and CDR2 FQNEAQ (reference sequence). The CDR3 is made up of 14 amino acids. The CDR3, as DNA: TGTGCCAGCAGCCGGGCAGGGGGCCGAGTTGGCTACACCTTC. This codes for CASSRAGGRVGYTF.

This rearrangement joins TRBV6-5 to TRBJ2-7; TRBD1 is a possible D gene (5 bases). The CDR3 extends over 11 amino acids. V was cut by 2 bases and J by 10 bases, with 9 bases left in between. The germline gives CDR1 MNHEY, CDR2 SVGAGI. CDR3 protein: CASSYQGFQYF. The CDR3 region has the DNA TGTGCCAGCAGTTACCAGGGCTTTCAGTACTTC.

The CDR3 loop reads CASSQERGPGEKLFF. CDR3 DNA: TGCGCCAGCAGCCAAGAAAGGGGGCCGGGTGAAAAACTGTTTTTT. The rearrangement uses TRBV4-1 and TRBJ1-4; 7 positions agree with TRBD1. V lost 0 bases, J lost 7 bases, and 5 bases stayed unmatched. CDR3 length: 15 amino acids. From germline, CDR1 is MGHRA and CDR2 YSYEKL.

The rearrangement joins TRBV7-2 to TRBJ1-2, with TRBD1 matching 9 bases. CDR3 length equals 14 residues. Germline V CDR1 and CDR2: SGHTA, FQGNSA. Trimming took 5 bases from V and 4 from J; bases not matched to a gene: 5. CDR3 sequence (DNA): TGTGCCAGCAGCCAACAGGGGGCGGGCTATGGCTACACCTTC. Its protein product is CASSQQGAGYGYTF.

The rearrangement joins TRBV5-1 to TRBJ2-2; D not resolved. CDR1 and CDR2 from the germline V gene are SGHRS and YFSETQ. This CDR3 comprises 15 residues. V was cut by 0 bases and J by 1 base, with 7 bases left in between. CDR3 protein: CASSLVAGNTGELFF. The CDR3 DNA follows: TGCGCCAGCAGCTTGGTGGCAGGGAACACCGGGGAGCTGTTTTTT.

The chain joins TRBV7-9 to TRBJ2-5, with unresolved D. From germline, CDR1 is SEHNR and CDR2 FQNEAQ (reference sequence). The CDR3 runs to 15 residues. V lost 2 bases and J 9 bases, leaving 19 bases between the germline ends. Here the CDR3 reads CASSLSSRRLGSQYF. CDR3 nucleotide sequence: TGTGCCAGCAGCTTAAGTAGTCGGCGGCTCGGGTCCCAGTACTTC.

The V gene is TRBV19, the J gene TRBJ1-2; possibly TRBD1 for D (5 bases). Trimming shortened V by 6 bases and J by 2 bases, and 10 bases separated the two germline ends. This CDR3 region has 13 residues. Per the germline V gene, CDR1 is LNHDA and CDR2 is SQIVND (reference sequence). The chain's CDR3 is CASRQDYNYGYTF. CDR3 coding DNA: TGTGCCAGTAGACAGGACTACAACTATGGCTACACCTTC.

J is TRBJ2-1 and V is TRBV7-2; 11 nucleotides match TRBD1. CDR3 length equals 16 residues. CDR1 is SGHTA and CDR2 is FQGNSA in the germline V gene. Germline trimming cut 4 bases from V and 5 bases from J; bases unmatched to any gene: 7. This chain's CDR3 is CASSSTGTGGDNEQFF. DNA of the CDR3: TGTGCCAGCAGCTCAACCGGGACAGGGGGGGACAATGAGCAGTTCTTC.

J is TRBJ2-3 and V is TRBV29-1; the D gene is possibly TRBD2 (7 bases). Germline assignment: CDR1 SQVTM and CDR2 ANQGSEA. Between the trimmed V and J ends, which lost 7 bases and 6 bases, there was a span of 17 bases. The CDR3 length is 13 residues. CDR3 loop: CSGLPSGGDTQYF. The CDR3 region has the DNA TGCAGCGGCCTACCTTCGGGGGGCGATACGCAGTATTTT.

This rearrangement joins TRBV2 to TRBJ1-5; D unclear. V lost 4 bases and J lost 0, with 4 bases in between. The CDR3 is 13 amino acids. Germline V CDR1 and CDR2: SNHLY, FYNNEI. The CDR3 region has the DNA TGTGCCAGCAGTGCTTCTAGCAATCAGCCCCAGCATTTT. Its translation: CASSASSNQPQHF.

Only a few counts were recorded for this clone. The chain joins TRBV6-5 to TRBJ2-7; 7 bases fit TRBD1. Germline lookup yields CDR1 MNHEY and CDR2 SVGAGI. This CDR3 is built from 13 residues. With V trimmed by 4 bases and J by 3 bases, 3 bases remained unmatched. Here the CDR3 DNA reads TGTGCCAGCAGTTTCTGGACAGGCTACGAGCAGTACTTC. Its protein is CASSFWTGYEQYF.

V and J are TRBV28 and TRBJ1-5, with 7 bases lining up with TRBD1. Germline CDR1 MDHEN, CDR2 SYDVKM. This CDR3 comprises 14 residues. Unmatched junction bases numbered 8, after V lost 6 bases and J lost 6 bases. The CDR3 sequence: CASSFTGDVQPQHF. For the CDR3, the DNA is TGTGCCAGCAGCTTTACAGGGGATGTTCAGCCCCAGCATTTT.

This clone was seen only once. This rearrangement joins TRBV5-8 to TRBJ2-2, with TRBD2 identical over 9 bases. Germline CDR1 is SGHTS and CDR2 is YDEGEE. This CDR3 contains 16 residues. Unmatched junction bases numbered 8, after V lost 4 bases and J lost 4 bases. CDR3: CASSKLTSGFTGELFF. DNA of the CDR3: TGTGCCAGCAGCAAACTGACTAGCGGCTTCACCGGGGAGCTGTTTTTT. The full variable domain, with the rest looked up from reference TRBV5-8 and TRBJ2-2, is EAGVTQSPTHLIKTRGQQATLRCSPISGHTSVYWYQQALGLGLQFLLWYDEGEERNRGNFPPRFSGRQFPNYSSELNVNALELEDSALYLCASSKLTSGFTGELFFGEGSRLTVL.

The chain employs TRBV18 and TRBJ1-5, with D perhaps matching TRBD1 (6 bases). V was clipped by 6 bases and J by 1 base, with 19 bases between them. Germline lookup yields CDR1 KGHSH and CDR2 LQKENI. The CDR3 spans 17 residues. The CDR3 is CASSRREGHLSNQPQHF. The CDR3 nucleotides read TGTGCCAGCTCCCGGCGGGAGGGACACCTAAGCAATCAGCCCCAGCATTTT.